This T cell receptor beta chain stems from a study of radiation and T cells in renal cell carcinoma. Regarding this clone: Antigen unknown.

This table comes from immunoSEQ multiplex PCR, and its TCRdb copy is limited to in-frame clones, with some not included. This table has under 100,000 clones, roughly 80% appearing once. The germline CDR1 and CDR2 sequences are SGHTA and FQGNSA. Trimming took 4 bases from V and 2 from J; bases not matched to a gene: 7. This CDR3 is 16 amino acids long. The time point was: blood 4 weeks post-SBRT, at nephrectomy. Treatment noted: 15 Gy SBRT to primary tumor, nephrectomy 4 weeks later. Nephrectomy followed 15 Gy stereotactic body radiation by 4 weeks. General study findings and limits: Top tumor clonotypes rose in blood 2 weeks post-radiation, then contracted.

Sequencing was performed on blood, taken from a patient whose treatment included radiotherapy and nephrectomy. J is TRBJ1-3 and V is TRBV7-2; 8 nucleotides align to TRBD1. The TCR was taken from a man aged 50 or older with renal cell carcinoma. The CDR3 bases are TGTGCCAGCAGCTCCAATTCAGGGGGCACTGGAAACACCATATATTTT. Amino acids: CASSSNSGGTGNTIYF.